Presented here are 21 T cell receptor beta chains from one specimen sequenced in a study of identical twins. TCRdb independently ran MiXCR on the 5' RACE reads; one entry per CDR3 protein. Counted here are hundreds of thousands of distinct CDR3 sequences, roughly an eighth occurring once; the ten biggest clones make up roughly 1.5%. The same specimen was also included in a second study, on yellow fever vaccine responses in identical twins.

The sample taken for sequencing was PBMCs. Receptors were obtained from a woman between 18 and 30 years old in good health.

The chain links TRBV12-3 or TRBV12-4 to TRBJ1-2; D is unresolved. Trimming removed 6 bases at V and 7 bases at J, with 15 bases between. The CDR3 has 13 residues. CDR3 bases: TGTGCCAGCAGCCTACACGGTGGTGGTGGCTACACCTTC. Translated: CASSLHGGGGYTF.

This chain connects TRBV27 to TRBJ2-1; D is perhaps TRBD1 or TRBD2 (5 bases each). Trimming pared 4 bases from V and 5 bases from J, leaving 12 bases between. The CDR3 spans 14 residues. Germline CDR1 MNHEY, CDR2 SMNVEV (reference sequence). CDR3 DNA sequence: TGTGCCAGCAGTTCCCCGGGACGAAACAATGAGCAGTTCTTC. Its translation: CASSSPGRNNEQFF.

CDR3 sequence reads: CASSDTSPSTYGYTF. The CDR3 DNA sequence: TGTGCCAGCAGTGATACCTCCCCGTCCACCTATGGCTACACCTTC. The V gene is TRBV28, the J gene TRBJ1-2; D is unresolved. The CDR3 length is 15 residues. CDR1 is MDHEN and CDR2 is SYDVKM in the germline V gene. V was shortened by 5 bases and J by 4 bases, with 17 bases between the two germline ends.

This clonotype occurred a few times. The chain couples TRBV3-1 to TRBJ1-1; D might be TRBD1 (5 bases). In germline, CDR1 is LGHDT, CDR2 YNNKEL (reference sequence). Trimming stripped 2 bases from V and 5 bases from J, with 12 bases between. This CDR3 contains 14 residues. The CDR3 reads CASSQFRVGTEAFF. In nucleotides, the CDR3 is TGTGCCAGCAGCCAATTCAGGGTCGGGACTGAAGCTTTCTTT.

The chain recombines TRBV6-5 with TRBJ1-2; weak D call: TRBD1 (5 bases). There are 14 residues in the CDR3. V was clipped by 4 bases and J by 2 bases, with 11 bases between them. In germline, CDR1 is MNHEY, CDR2 SVGAGI. The CDR3 loop reads CASSSLGTNYGYTF. The CDR3 DNA reads TGTGCCAGCAGTTCCCTAGGGACCAACTATGGCTACACCTTC.

The V and J genes are TRBV20-1 and TRBJ2-7; D is perhaps TRBD2 (6 bases). V gave up 0 bases and J gave up 1 base, with 10 bases separating them. The CDR3 is 14 amino acids. CDR1 and CDR2 from the germline V gene are DFQATT and SNEGSKA (reference sequence). The CDR3 region has the DNA TGCAGTGCTAGAGACCCGACTAGATCCTACGAGCAGTACTTC. Translating it yields CSARDPTRSYEQYF.

This clonotype was detected a few times. CDR3 sequence reads: CAVGRVLYGYTF. CDR3 nucleotides: TGTGCGGTCGGGAGGGTCCTGTATGGCTACACCTTC. The chain joins TRBV21-1 to TRBJ1-2. TRBV21-1 is given as a pseudogene. There are 12 residues in the CDR3.

At least ten counts were recorded for this clonotype. V and J are TRBV6-4 and TRBJ2-1, with D possibly being TRBD1 (5 bases). The germline CDR1 and CDR2 sequences are MRHNA and SNTAGT. The V gene lost 0 bases and the J gene lost 8 bases, with 11 bases spanning the gap. This CDR3 is built from 14 residues. CDR3 residues: CASSDSDSLHEQFF. The CDR3 nucleotides are TGTGCCAGCAGTGACTCCGACAGTCTCCATGAGCAGTTCTTC.

At least ten counts were recorded for this clonotype. V and J are TRBV27 and TRBJ2-7; the D is unclear. CDR3 length: 13 residues. Germline V gives CDR1 MNHEY, CDR2 SMNVEV (reference sequence). With 4 bases removed from V and 4 bases from J, the gap between germline ends came to 11 bases. The CDR3 here is CASSSLLDYEQYF. CDR3 DNA: TGTGCCAGCAGTTCCTTATTAGATTACGAGCAGTACTTC.

This chain uses TRBV7-9 with TRBJ1-1; 8 bases line up with TRBD1. V shed 3 bases and J 4 bases; nucleotides not matched to a gene: 10. The germline V gene encodes CDR1 SEHNR and CDR2 FQNEAQ (reference sequence). The CDR3 totals 16 residues. CDR3 in amino acids: CASSLVPGGRGTEAFF. The CDR3 DNA reads as TGTGCCAGCAGCTTGGTCCCAGGGGGCCGGGGCACTGAAGCTTTCTTT.

The V and J genes are TRBV12-3 or TRBV12-4 and TRBJ2-7, with 11 bases matching TRBD2. V was clipped by 6 bases and J by 4 bases; unmatched bases: 11. CDR3 length: 16 residues. DNA of the CDR3: TGTGCCAGCAGCCCTACGGCACTAGCGGGAGTATACGAGCAGTACTTC. Amino acids: CASSPTALAGVYEQYF.

The rearrangement joins TRBV12-3 or TRBV12-4 to TRBJ1-2; maybe TRBD1 (5 bases). This CDR3 comprises 13 residues. V lost 5 bases, J lost 1 base, and 8 bases lay in between. CDR3 sequence (DNA): TGTGCCAGCAGTCGGGACGTTAACTATGGCTACACCTTC. Protein sequence: CASSRDVNYGYTF.

This clonotype was counted only a few times. CDR3 in amino acids: CASSRPVFESRGTEAFF. CDR3 in DNA: TGTGCCAGCAGCCGCCCGGTGTTCGAAAGCCGGGGTACTGAAGCTTTCTTT. The gene calls are TRBV4-2 and TRBJ1-1; D call uncertain. The CDR3 has 17 residues. Germline V gene lookup returns CDR1 LGHNA and CDR2 YNFKEQ. Trimming shortened V by 4 bases and J by 5 bases, and 23 bases separated the two germline ends.

The rearrangement links TRBV20-1 to TRBJ2-3, with TRBD2 matching 9 bases. V trimming: 3 bases; J trimming: 1 base; junction bases outside the gene matches: 8. The CDR3 is made up of 16 amino acids. Looked up from germline, CDR1 is DFQATT and CDR2 is SNEGSKA (reference sequence). The CDR3 region has the DNA TGCAGTGCTAGGCCCATAGCGGGGGACCGCACAGATACGCAGTATTTT. This sequence encodes CSARPIAGDRTDTQYF.

V and J are TRBV12-3 or TRBV12-4 and TRBJ2-4, with 9 bases matching TRBD1. The CDR3 extends over 17 amino acids. Trimming removed 5 bases from V and 5 bases from J; junction bases left unmatched: 13. The CDR3 bases are TGTGCCAGCAGTGTTACAAACAGGGGGCCCGGCCAAAACATTCAGTACTTC. It encodes CASSVTNRGPGQNIQYF.

This clonotype was found a few times. The junction shows a germline mismatch at one end, possibly a read error. The V and J genes are TRBV15 and TRBJ2-3; D tentatively reads TRBD1 or TRBD2 (5 bases each). The CDR3 is 14 residues long. Germline assignment: CDR1 LNHNV and CDR2 YYDKDF (reference sequence). The CDR3, as DNA: TGTGCCATCAGCCTTACAGGAGGTACGGATACGCAGTATTTT. This gives the protein CAISLTGGTDTQYF.

This clonotype was found many times. A much larger clone is a single base away; this may be a read error. The chain carries TRBV12-3 or TRBV12-4 and TRBJ2-1; the D is unclear. Trimming stripped 1 base from V and 8 bases from J, with 3 bases between. The CDR3 has 11 residues. The CDR3 nucleotides are TGTGCCAGCAGTTTAGTCCATGAGCAGTTCTTC. Protein: CASSLVHEQFF.

The gene calls are TRBV20-1 and TRBJ2-1; 7 bases agree with TRBD2. Germline V gene lookup returns CDR1 DFQATT and CDR2 SNEGSKA (reference sequence). The trim removed 3 bases at V and 8 bases at J, leaving 16 bases unmatched. The CDR3 runs 16 residues. The CDR3 nucleotides are TGCAGTGCTAGGCATAATGTTCGCGGGAGTTTCGATGAGCAGTTCTTC. This codes for CSARHNVRGSFDEQFF.

Many counts were recorded for this clonotype. This chain joins TRBV3-1 and TRBJ2-1; weak D call: TRBD1 (6 bases). There are 15 residues in the CDR3. V was shortened by 4 bases and J by 10 bases, with 20 bases between the two germline ends. Germline V lookup: CDR1 LGHDT, CDR2 YNNKEL (reference sequence). This CDR3 reads CASSPYEQGSREQFF. CDR3 in DNA: TGTGCCAGCAGCCCATACGAACAGGGTTCTCGGGAGCAGTTCTTC.

This clonotype was seen at least ten times. CDR3 DNA sequence: TGTGCCAGCAGCTTTTCGACAGGGTTGGAGGATGGCTACACCTTC. Residues: CASSFSTGLEDGYTF. The V gene is TRBV7-9, the J gene TRBJ1-2, with 7 bases lining up with TRBD1. Germline V CDR1 and CDR2: SEHNR, FQNEAQ (reference sequence). The J segment lost 6 bases and the V segment lost 3 bases, leaving 10 bases of the junction unmatched. The CDR3 extends over 15 amino acids.

The rearrangement links TRBV12-3 or TRBV12-4 to TRBJ2-1, with TRBD2 matching 11 bases. This CDR3 is 17 amino acids long. V dropped 6 bases and J dropped 7; count of bases not matched to a gene: 14. Written as DNA, the CDR3 is TGTGCCAGCAGGAAACGGGCTCTAGCGGGGGGAAAGAATGAGCAGTTCTTC. This codes for CASRKRALAGGKNEQFF.